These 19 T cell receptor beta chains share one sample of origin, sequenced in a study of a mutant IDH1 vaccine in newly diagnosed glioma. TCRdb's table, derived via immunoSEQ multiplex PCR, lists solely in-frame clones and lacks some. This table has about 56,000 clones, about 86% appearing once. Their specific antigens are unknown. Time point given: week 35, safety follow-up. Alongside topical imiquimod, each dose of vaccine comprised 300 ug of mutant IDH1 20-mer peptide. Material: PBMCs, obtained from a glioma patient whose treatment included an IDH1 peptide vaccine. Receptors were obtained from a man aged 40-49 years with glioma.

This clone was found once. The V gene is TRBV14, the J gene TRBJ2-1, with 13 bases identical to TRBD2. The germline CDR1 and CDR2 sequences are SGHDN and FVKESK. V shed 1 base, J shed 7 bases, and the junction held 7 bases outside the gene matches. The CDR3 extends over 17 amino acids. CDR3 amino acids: CASSQVYKTSGRNEQFF. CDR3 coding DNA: TGTGCCAGCAGCCAAGTCTACAAGACTAGCGGGAGGAATGAGCAGTTCTTC.

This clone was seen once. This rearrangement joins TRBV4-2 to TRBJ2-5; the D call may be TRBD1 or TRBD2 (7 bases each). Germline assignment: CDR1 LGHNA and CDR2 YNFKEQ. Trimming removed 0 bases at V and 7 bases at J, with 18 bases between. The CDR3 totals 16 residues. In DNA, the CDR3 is TGTGCCAGCAGCCAAGATTTAGGGCAGGGGGGGGTGACCCAGTACTTC. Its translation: CASSQDLGQGGVTQYF.

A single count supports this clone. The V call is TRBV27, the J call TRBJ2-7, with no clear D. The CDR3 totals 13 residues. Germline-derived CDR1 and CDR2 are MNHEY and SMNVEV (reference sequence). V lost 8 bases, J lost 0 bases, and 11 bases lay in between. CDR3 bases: TGTGCCAGCTCCCCTAGGAGCTCCTACGAGCAGTACTTC. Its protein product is CASSPRSSYEQYF.

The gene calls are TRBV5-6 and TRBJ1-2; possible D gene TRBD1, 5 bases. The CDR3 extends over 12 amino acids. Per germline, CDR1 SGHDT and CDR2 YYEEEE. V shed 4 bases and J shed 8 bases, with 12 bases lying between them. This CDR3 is CASSMGPGGYTF. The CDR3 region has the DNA TGTGCCAGCAGCATGGGACCCGGGGGCTACACCTTC.

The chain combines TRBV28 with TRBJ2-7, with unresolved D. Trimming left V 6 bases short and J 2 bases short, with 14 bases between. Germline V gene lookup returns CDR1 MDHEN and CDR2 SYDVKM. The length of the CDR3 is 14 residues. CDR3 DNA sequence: TGTGCCAGCAGACCACTCGGACGGACCTACGAGCAGTACTTC. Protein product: CASRPLGRTYEQYF.

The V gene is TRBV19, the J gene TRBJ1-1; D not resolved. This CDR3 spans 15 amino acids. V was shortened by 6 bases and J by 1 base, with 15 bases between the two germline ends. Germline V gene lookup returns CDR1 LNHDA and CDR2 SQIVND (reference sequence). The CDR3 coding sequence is TGTGCCAGTAGGAACCAATTGGTACAGAACACTGAAGCTTTCTTT. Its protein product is CASRNQLVQNTEAFF.

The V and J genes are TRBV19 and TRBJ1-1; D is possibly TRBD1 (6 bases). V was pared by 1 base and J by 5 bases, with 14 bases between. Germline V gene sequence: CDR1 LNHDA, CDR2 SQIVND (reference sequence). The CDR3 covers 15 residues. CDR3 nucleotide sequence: TGTGCCAGTAGTATAGGTCGGGGGGCCCATACTGAAGCTTTCTTT. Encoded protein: CASSIGRGAHTEAFF.

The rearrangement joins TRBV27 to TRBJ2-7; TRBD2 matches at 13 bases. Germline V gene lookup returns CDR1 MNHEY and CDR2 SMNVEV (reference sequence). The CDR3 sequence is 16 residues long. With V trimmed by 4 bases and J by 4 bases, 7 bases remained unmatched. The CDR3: CASSSQTSGRFYEQYF. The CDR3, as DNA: TGTGCCAGCAGTTCACAGACTAGCGGGAGGTTTTACGAGCAGTACTTC.

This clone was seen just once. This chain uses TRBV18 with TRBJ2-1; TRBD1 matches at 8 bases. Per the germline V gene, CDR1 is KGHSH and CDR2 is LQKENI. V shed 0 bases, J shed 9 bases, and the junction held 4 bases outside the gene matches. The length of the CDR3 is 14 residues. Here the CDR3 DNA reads TGTGCCAGCTCACCACCCGGGACAGGTCCTGAGCAGTTCTTC. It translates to CASSPPGTGPEQFF.

The chain's CDR3 is CASTPGPPSTDTQYF. CDR3 DNA: TGTGCCAGCACGCCGGGACCCCCGAGCACAGATACGCAGTATTTT. J is TRBJ2-3 and V is TRBV9, with D possibly being TRBD1 or TRBD2 (5 bases each). CDR3 length: 15 residues. From germline, CDR1 is SGDLS and CDR2 YYNGEE. Trimming shortened V by 6 bases and J by 0 bases, and 14 bases separated the two germline ends. Full variable domain (outside the CDR3, taken from reference TRBV9 and TRBJ2-3): DSGVTQTPKHLITATGQRVTLRCSPRSGDLSVYWYQQSLDQGLQFLIQYYNGEERAKGNILERFSAQQFPDLHSELNLSSLELGDSALYFCASTPGPPSTDTQYFGPGTRLTVL.

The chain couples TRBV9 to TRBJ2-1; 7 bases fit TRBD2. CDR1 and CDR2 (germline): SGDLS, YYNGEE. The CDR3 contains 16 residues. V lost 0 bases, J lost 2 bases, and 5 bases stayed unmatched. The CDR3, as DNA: TGTGCCAGCAGCGTAGGGGGTCTAGCGGCCTACAATGAGCAGTTCTTC. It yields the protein CASSVGGLAAYNEQFF.

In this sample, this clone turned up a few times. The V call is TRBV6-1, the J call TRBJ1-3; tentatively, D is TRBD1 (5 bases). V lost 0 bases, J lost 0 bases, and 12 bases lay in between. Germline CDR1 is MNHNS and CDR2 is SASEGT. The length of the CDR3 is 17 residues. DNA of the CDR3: TGTGCCAGCAGTGAAGCGCAGGGACTGCTCTCTGGAAACACCATATATTTT. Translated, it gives CASSEAQGLLSGNTIYF.

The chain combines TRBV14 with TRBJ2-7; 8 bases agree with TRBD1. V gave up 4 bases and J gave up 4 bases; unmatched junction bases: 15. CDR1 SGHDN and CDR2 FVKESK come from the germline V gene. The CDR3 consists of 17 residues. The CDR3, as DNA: TGTGCCAGCAGCCTCAAACGGGGGCAGGGGGCGACTTACGAGCAGTACTTC. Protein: CASSLKRGQGATYEQYF.

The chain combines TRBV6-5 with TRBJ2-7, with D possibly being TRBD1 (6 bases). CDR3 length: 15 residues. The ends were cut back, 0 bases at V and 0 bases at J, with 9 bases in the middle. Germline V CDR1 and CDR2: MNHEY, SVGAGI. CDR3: CASSYSTGGSYEQYF. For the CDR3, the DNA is TGTGCCAGCAGTTACTCGACAGGAGGCTCCTACGAGCAGTACTTC.

The CDR3 sequence: CASSGGGPEDEQYF. The CDR3 DNA sequence: TGCGCCAGCAGCGGGGGGGGGCCCGAAGACGAGCAGTACTTC. The chain recombines TRBV5-1 with TRBJ2-7; D is perhaps TRBD2 (7 bases). The CDR3 runs to 14 residues. CDR1 and CDR2 (germline): SGHRS, YFSETQ. The V gene lost 4 bases and the J gene lost 5 bases, with 16 bases spanning the gap.

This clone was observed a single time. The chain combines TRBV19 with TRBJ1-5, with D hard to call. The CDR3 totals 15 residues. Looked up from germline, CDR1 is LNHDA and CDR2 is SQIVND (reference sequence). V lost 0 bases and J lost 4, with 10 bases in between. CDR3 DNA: TGTGCCAGTAGTATAGAACCGGGTATGAATCAGCCCCAGCATTTT. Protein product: CASSIEPGMNQPQHF.

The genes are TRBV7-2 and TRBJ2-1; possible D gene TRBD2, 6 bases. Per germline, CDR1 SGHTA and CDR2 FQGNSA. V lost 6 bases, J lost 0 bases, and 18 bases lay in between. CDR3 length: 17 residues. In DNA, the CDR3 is TGTGCCAGCAGTTCACCTAGGGCGGGAAGCTCCTACAATGAGCAGTTCTTC. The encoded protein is CASSSPRAGSSYNEQFF.

The CDR3 here is CAIGGGTYEQYF. CDR3 bases: TGTGCCATCGGAGGGGGCACCTACGAGCAGTACTTC. The rearrangement links TRBV11-2 to TRBJ2-7; possibly TRBD1 for D (7 bases). The CDR3 has 12 residues. Between the trimmed V and J ends, which lost 10 bases and 2 bases, there was a span of 12 bases. CDR1 and CDR2 from the germline V gene are SGHAT and FQNNGV.

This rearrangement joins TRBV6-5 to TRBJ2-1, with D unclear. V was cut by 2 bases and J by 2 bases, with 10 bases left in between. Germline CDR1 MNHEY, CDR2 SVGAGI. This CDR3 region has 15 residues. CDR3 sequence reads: CASSYGLSPYNEQFF. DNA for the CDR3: TGTGCCAGCAGTTACGGGCTTTCGCCCTACAATGAGCAGTTCTTC.